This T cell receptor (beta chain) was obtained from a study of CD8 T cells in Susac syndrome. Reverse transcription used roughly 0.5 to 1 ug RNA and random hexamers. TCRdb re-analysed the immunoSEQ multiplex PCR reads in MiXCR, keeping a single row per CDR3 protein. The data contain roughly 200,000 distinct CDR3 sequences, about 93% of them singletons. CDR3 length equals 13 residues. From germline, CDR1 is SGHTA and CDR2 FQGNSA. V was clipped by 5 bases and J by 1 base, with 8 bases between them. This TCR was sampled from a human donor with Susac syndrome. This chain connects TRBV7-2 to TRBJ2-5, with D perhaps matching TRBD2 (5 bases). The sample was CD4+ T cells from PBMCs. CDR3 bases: TGTGCCAGCAGCCTCCGGGGCCAAGAGACCCAGTACTTC. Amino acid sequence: CASSLRGQETQYF.